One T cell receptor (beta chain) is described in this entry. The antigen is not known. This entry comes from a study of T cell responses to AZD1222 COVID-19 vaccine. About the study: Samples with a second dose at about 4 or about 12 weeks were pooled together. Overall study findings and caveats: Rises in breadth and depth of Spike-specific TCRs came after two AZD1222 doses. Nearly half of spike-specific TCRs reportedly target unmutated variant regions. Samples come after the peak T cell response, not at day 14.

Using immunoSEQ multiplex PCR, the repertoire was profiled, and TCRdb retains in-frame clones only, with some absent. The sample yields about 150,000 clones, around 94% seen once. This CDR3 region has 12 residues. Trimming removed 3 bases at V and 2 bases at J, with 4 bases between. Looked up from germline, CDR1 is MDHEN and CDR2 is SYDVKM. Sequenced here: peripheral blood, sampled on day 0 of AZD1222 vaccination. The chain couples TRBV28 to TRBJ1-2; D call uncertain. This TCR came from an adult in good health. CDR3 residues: CASSFRNYGYTF. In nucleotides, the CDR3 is TGTGCCAGCAGTTTTCGAAACTATGGCTACACCTTC.